This paragraph covers one T cell receptor (beta chain) sequence. This entry is derived from a study of blood T cell repertoires in COVID-19. J lost 2 bases, V lost 4 bases, and 4 bases had no gene match. The CDR3 totals 15 residues. The germline gives CDR1 SEHNR, CDR2 FQNEAQ (reference sequence). The assay was immunoSEQ multiplex PCR, and TCRdb's table has in-frame clones only and misses some. The data hold approximately 70,000 clones, with roughly nine tenths observed a single time. The specimen sequenced was peripheral blood. The chain combines TRBV7-9 with TRBJ2-5; TRBD1 matches at 10 bases. This receptor was obtained from a human donor in a cohort sampled during active COVID-19. In nucleotides, the CDR3 is TGTGCCAGCAGCTCCTGGACAGGGGGGCAAGAGACCCAGTACTTC. Translated: CASSSWTGGQETQYF.